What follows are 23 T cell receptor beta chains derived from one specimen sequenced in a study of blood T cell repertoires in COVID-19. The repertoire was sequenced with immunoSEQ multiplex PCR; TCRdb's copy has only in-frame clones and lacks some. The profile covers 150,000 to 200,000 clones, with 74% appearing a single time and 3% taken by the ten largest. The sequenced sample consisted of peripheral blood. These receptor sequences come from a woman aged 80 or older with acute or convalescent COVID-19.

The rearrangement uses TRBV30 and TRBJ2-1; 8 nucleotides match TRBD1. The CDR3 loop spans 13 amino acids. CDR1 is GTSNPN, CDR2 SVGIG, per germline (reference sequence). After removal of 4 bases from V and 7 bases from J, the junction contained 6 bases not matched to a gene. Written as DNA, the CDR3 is TGTGCCTGGAACAGACAGGGGTGGAATGAGCAGTTCTTC. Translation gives CAWNRQGWNEQFF. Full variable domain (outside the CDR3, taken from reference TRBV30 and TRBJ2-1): SQTIHQWPATLVQPVGSPLSLECTVEGTSNPNLYWYRQAAGRGLQLLFYSVGIGQISSEVPQNLSASRPQDRQFILSSKKLLLSDSGFYLCAWNRQGWNEQFFGPGTRLTVL.

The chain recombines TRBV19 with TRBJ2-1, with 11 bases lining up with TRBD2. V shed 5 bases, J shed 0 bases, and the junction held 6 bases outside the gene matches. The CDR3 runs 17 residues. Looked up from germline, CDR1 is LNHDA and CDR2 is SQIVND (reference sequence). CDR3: CASSFRLAGSSYNEQFF. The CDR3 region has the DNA TGTGCCAGTAGTTTCAGACTAGCGGGGAGCTCCTACAATGAGCAGTTCTTC. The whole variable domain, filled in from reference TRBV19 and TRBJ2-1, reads DGGITQSPKYLFRKEGQNVTLSCEQNLNHDAMYWYRQDPGQGLRLIYYSQIVNDFQKGDIAEGYSVSREKKESFPLTVTSAQKNPTAFYLCASSFRLAGSSYNEQFFGPGTRLTVL.

Here the CDR3 DNA reads TGTGCCGGAGGGAGTCCCCAGCATTTT. It translates to CAGGSPQHF. The rearrangement uses TRBV30 and TRBJ1-5; D is unresolved. V was shortened by 8 bases and J by 10 bases, with 9 bases between the two germline ends. Per the germline V gene, CDR1 is GTSNPN and CDR2 is SVGIG (reference sequence). This CDR3 has 9 amino acids.

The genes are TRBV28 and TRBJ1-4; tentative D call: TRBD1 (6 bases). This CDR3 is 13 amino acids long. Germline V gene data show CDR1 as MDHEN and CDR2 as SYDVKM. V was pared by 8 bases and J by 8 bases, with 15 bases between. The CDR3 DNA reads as TGTGCCAGCTGGGGGCCATACGGAGAAAAACTGTTTTTT. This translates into CASWGPYGEKLFF.

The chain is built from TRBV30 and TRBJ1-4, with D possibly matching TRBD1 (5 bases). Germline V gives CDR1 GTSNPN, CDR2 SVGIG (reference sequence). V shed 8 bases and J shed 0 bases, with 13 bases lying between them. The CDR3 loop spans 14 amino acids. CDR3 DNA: TGTGCCGTAGGCGGGGCTGCAACTAATGAAAAACTGTTTTTT. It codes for CAVGGAATNEKLFF.

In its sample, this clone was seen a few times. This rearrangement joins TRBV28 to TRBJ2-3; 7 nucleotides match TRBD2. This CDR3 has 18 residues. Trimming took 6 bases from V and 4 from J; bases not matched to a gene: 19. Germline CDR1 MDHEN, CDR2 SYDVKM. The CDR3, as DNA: TGTGCCAGCAGCTCCCCCCTCCTAAGGCGGGAGAGGTCAGATACGCAGTATTTT. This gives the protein CASSSPLLRRERSDTQYF.

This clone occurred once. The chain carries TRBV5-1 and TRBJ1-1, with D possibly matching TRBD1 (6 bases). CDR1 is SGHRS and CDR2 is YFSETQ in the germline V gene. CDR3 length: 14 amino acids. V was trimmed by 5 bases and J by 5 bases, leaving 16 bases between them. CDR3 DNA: TGCGCCAGCAGGGAAGAGACAGGATCAACTGAAGCTTTCTTT. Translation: CASREETGSTEAFF.

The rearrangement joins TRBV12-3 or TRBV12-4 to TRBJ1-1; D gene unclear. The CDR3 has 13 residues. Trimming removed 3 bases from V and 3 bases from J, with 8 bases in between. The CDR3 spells CASSLVADTEAFF. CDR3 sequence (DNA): TGTGCCAGCAGTTTGGTCGCGGACACTGAAGCTTTCTTT.

The CDR3: CASSQDRAPYEQYF. The CDR3 DNA reads as TGTGCCAGCAGTCAGGACAGGGCCCCCTACGAGCAGTACTTC. The chain is built from TRBV27 and TRBJ2-7; 8 nucleotides agree with TRBD1. The V gene's germline CDR1 is MNHEY and CDR2 SMNVEV (reference sequence). J lost 2 bases, V lost 5 bases, and 5 bases had no gene match. This CDR3 is 14 amino acids long.

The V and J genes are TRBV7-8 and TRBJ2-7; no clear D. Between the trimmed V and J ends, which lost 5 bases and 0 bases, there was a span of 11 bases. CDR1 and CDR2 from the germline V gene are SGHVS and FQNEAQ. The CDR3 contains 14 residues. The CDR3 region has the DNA TGTGCCAGCAGCCCGCGCCGAATCTCCTACGAGCAGTACTTC. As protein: CASSPRRISYEQYF.

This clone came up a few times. The CDR3 protein is CASKIQGYNSPLHF. The CDR3 DNA reads TGTGCCAGCAAAATTCAGGGGTACAATTCACCCCTCCACTTT. V gene TRBV2 combines with J gene TRBJ1-6; maybe TRBD1 (6 bases). This CDR3 has 14 residues. Germline CDR1 reads SNHLY; CDR2 reads FYNNEI. Trimming pared 7 bases from V and 7 bases from J, leaving 14 bases between.

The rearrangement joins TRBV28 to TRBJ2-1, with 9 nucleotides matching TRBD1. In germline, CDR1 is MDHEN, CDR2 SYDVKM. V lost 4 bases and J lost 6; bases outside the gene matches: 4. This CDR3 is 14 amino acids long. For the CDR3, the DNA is TGTGCCAGCAGTTGGGACAGGGTTGGCAATGAGCAGTTCTTC. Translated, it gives CASSWDRVGNEQFF.

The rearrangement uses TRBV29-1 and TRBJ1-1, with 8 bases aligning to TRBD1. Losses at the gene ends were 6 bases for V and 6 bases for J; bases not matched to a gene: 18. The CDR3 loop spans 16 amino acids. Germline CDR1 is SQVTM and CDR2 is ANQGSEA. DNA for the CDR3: TGCAGCGTCAGGGGCGCAGGGGGCGCAAGGACGGCTGAAGCTTTCTTT. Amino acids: CSVRGAGGARTAEAFF.

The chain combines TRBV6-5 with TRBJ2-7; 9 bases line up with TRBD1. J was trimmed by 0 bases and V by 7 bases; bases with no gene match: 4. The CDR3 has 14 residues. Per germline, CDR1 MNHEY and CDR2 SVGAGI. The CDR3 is CASTRDRDSYEQYF. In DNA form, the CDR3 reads TGTGCCAGCACAAGGGACAGGGACTCCTACGAGCAGTACTTC.

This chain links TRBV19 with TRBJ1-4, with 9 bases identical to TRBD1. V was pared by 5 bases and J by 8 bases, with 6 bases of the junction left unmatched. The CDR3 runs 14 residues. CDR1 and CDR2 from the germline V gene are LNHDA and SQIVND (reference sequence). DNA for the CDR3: TGTGCCAGTAGTCCGGGACAGGGTAACGAAAAACTGTTTTTT. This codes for CASSPGQGNEKLFF.

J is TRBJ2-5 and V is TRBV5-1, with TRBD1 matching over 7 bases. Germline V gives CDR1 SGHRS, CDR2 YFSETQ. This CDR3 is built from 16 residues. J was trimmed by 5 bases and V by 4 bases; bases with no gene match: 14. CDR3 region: CASSPGLTGLRETQYF. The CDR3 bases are TGCGCCAGCAGCCCGGGTTTGACAGGGCTGAGGGAGACCCAGTACTTC.

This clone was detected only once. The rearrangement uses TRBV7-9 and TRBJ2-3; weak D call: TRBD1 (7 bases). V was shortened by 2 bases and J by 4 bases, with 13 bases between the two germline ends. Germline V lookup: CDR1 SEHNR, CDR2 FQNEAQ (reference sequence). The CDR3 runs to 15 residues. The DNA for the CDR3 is TGTGCCAGCAGCTTAAGCGGAGGGGGCGCAGATACGCAGTATTTT. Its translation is CASSLSGGGADTQYF.

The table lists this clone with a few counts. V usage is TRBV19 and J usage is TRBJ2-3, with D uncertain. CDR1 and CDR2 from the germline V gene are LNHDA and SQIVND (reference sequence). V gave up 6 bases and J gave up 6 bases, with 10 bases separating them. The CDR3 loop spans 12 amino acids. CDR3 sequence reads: CASSTMADTQYF. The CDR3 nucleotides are TGTGCCAGTAGCACTATGGCGGATACGCAGTATTTT.

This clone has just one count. This CDR3 reads CATSRLAGGSTDTQYF. The CDR3 nucleotides are TGTGCCACCAGCAGACTAGCGGGAGGTAGTACAGATACGCAGTATTTT. The chain combines TRBV15 with TRBJ2-3, with TRBD2 matching over 11 bases. The CDR3 runs 16 residues. V shed 2 bases, J shed 3 bases, and the junction held 4 bases outside the gene matches. CDR1 and CDR2 (germline): LNHNV, YYDKDF (reference sequence).

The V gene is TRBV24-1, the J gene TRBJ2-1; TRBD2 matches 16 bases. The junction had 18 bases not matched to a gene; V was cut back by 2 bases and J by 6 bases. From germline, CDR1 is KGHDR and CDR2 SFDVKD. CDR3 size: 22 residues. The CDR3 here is CATSDSGTSGRATISFGNEQFF. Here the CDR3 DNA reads TGTGCCACCAGTGATTCCGGGACTAGCGGGAGGGCCACAATCTCCTTCGGCAATGAGCAGTTCTTC.

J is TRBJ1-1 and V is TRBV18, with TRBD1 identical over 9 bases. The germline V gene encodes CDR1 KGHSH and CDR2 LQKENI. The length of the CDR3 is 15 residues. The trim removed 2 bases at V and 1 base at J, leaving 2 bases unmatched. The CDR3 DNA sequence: TGTGCCAGCTCACCAACACAGGGGGCGAACACTGAAGCTTTCTTT. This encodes CASSPTQGANTEAFF.

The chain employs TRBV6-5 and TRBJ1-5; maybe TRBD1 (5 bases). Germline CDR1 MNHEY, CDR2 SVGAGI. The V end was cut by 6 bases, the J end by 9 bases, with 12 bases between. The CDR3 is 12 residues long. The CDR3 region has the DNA TGTGCCAGCAGGGGGCAGACTGCGCCCCAGCATTTT. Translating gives CASRGQTAPQHF.

The CDR3 sequence is CASSPTGVADEKLFF. The CDR3 DNA sequence: TGTGCCAGCAGTCCTACAGGGGTTGCCGATGAAAAACTGTTTTTT. The chain carries TRBV28 and TRBJ1-4; 7 bases line up with TRBD1. The CDR3 is 15 amino acids. The V and J ends lost 5 bases and 6 bases, in that order; junction bases with no gene match: 9. Germline V gives CDR1 MDHEN, CDR2 SYDVKM.